One and the same sample provided the 28 T cell receptor beta chains below, sequenced in a study of CD8 T cells in Susac syndrome. Reverse transcription of roughly 0.45 to 1 ug RNA was performed with random hexamers. TCRdb passed the immunoSEQ multiplex PCR reads through MiXCR, listing each CDR3 protein once. Of under 300,000 distinct CDR3 sequences in the sample, about 95% are singletons; the top ten hold 0.08% to 0.11%. Sequenced sample: CD4+ T cells from PBMCs. These receptors came from a human donor with Susac syndrome.

This chain connects TRBV20-1 to TRBJ2-1; tentative D call: TRBD1 (6 bases). Germline lookup yields CDR1 DFQATT and CDR2 SNEGSKA (reference sequence). Trimming shortened V by 6 bases and J by 4 bases, and 22 bases separated the two germline ends. CDR3 length: 16 amino acids. CDR3 sequence (DNA): TGCAGTGCCGGAAGACTGAACCAGGGGATATACAATGAGCAGTTCTTC. Encoded protein: CSAGRLNQGIYNEQFF.

The chain links TRBV11-3 to TRBJ1-1, with 8 bases identical to TRBD1. CDR1 and CDR2 (germline): SGHNT, YENEEA. V lost 4 bases to trimming and J lost 5 bases; unmatched junction nucleotides: 9. The CDR3 length is 15 residues. The CDR3 DNA is TGTGCCAGCAGCTCCTCCGGACAGGGTCCTACTGAAGCTTTCTTT. Residues: CASSSSGQGPTEAFF.

Only one count was recorded for this clonotype. The rearrangement joins TRBV6-5 to TRBJ2-5; TRBD2 aligns across 10 bases. The germline CDR1 and CDR2 sequences are MNHEY and SVGAGI. The CDR3 loop spans 12 amino acids. Trimming cost V 6 bases and J 8 bases; bases outside gene matches: 3. As DNA, the CDR3 is TGTGCCAGCAGGTGGACTAGCGGTACCCAGTACTTC. It specifies CASRWTSGTQYF.

The gene calls are TRBV12-3 or TRBV12-4 and TRBJ2-7; 10 bases agree with TRBD2. CDR3 size: 15 residues. The junction had 7 bases not matched to a gene; V was cut back by 6 bases and J by 2 bases. The CDR3 region has the DNA TGTGCCAGCAGGGAAAGCGGGAGGGTCCCCTACGAGCAGTACTTC. Protein: CASRESGRVPYEQYF.

The chain carries TRBV4-2 and TRBJ2-1; 15 bases align to TRBD2. V gave up 4 bases and J gave up 4 bases; unmatched junction bases: 11. Germline V gives CDR1 LGHNA, CDR2 YNFKEQ. The CDR3 is 19 amino acids. Written as DNA, the CDR3 is TGTGCCAGCAGCCGACTCCCGGGACTAGCGGGAGGCCGTTACAATGAGCAGTTCTTC. Translating gives CASSRLPGLAGGRYNEQFF.

This chain joins TRBV10-3 and TRBJ2-3, with 9 bases lining up with TRBD1. V shed 3 bases and J 2 bases; nucleotides not matched to a gene: 6. Germline V gene data show CDR1 as ENHRY and CDR2 as SYGVKD. This CDR3 region has 16 residues. The CDR3 is CAISDTGQGNTDTQYF. The CDR3 DNA reads TGTGCCATCAGTGACACGGGACAGGGCAACACAGATACGCAGTATTTT.

J is TRBJ2-5 and V is TRBV28; D ambiguous. From germline, CDR1 is MDHEN and CDR2 SYDVKM. The V end lost 6 bases, the J end lost 7 bases, and 18 bases lay between the germline ends. The CDR3 is made up of 14 amino acids. CDR3 amino acids: CASSGPPGPVTQYF. CDR3 DNA: TGTGCCAGCAGCGGACCCCCGGGTCCAGTGACCCAGTACTTC.

The chain recombines TRBV28 with TRBJ2-3; TRBD2 aligns across 16 bases. The CDR3 contains 19 residues. V trimming: 1 base; J trimming: 4 bases; junction bases outside the gene matches: 8. The germline V gene has CDR1 MDHEN and CDR2 SYDVKM. Here the CDR3 reads CASSLYEGLAGGPSDTQYF. CDR3 sequence (DNA): TGTGCCAGCAGTTTATATGAGGGACTAGCGGGAGGGCCCTCAGATACGCAGTATTTT.

The chain recombines TRBV28 with TRBJ2-2; D is possibly TRBD1 or TRBD2 (5 bases each). This CDR3 has 13 residues. The germline V gene has CDR1 MDHEN and CDR2 SYDVKM. Trimming left V 4 bases short and J 7 bases short, with 10 bases between. The CDR3 region has the DNA TGTGCCAGCAGTTCGCAGGGAGTCGGGGAGCTGTTTTTT. This codes for CASSSQGVGELFF.

This clonotype came up a few times. J is TRBJ1-5 and V is TRBV18, with a weak D call TRBD1 (6 bases). CDR3 length equals 13 residues. Germline CDR1 KGHSH, CDR2 LQKENI. Deletions cut 6 bases from V and 4 bases from J, with 10 bases between. CDR3 region: CASSGGGNQPQHF. CDR3 nucleotide sequence: TGTGCCAGCTCGGGAGGGGGTAATCAGCCCCAGCATTTT.

This chain uses TRBV18 with TRBJ2-7; D remains unclear. V was shortened by 6 bases and J by 4 bases, with 19 bases between the two germline ends. Per the germline V gene, CDR1 is KGHSH and CDR2 is LQKENI. The CDR3 runs 15 residues. The DNA of the CDR3 is TGTGCCAGCTCCTCCGGCGAGAACCTGAATTACGAGCAGTACTTC. The encoded protein is CASSSGENLNYEQYF.

A single count supports this clonotype. The rearrangement uses TRBV3-1 and TRBJ2-1; 9 positions match TRBD1. This CDR3 contains 15 residues. The ends lost 3 bases at V and 4 bases at J; junction bases unmatched: 4. Germline V gene lookup returns CDR1 LGHDT and CDR2 YNNKEL (reference sequence). The CDR3 spells CASSHRDRDYNEQFF. The CDR3 DNA is TGTGCCAGCAGCCACCGGGACAGGGATTACAATGAGCAGTTCTTC.

The rearrangement uses TRBV6-4 and TRBJ1-1; possibly TRBD1 for D (6 bases). V lost 6 bases and J lost 4, with 12 bases in between. This CDR3 is built from 13 residues. Germline CDR1 MRHNA, CDR2 SNTAGT. CDR3 amino acids: CASSETRGTEAFF. The CDR3 DNA reads as TGTGCCAGCAGCGAAACCAGGGGCACTGAAGCTTTCTTT.

This chain connects TRBV6-4 to TRBJ2-2; 9 bases align to TRBD1. J was trimmed by 6 bases and V by 6 bases; bases with no gene match: 8. The CDR3 runs 15 residues. The germline CDR1 and CDR2 sequences are MRHNA and SNTAGT. Here the CDR3 reads CASSRDRAESGELFF. Written as DNA, the CDR3 is TGTGCCAGCAGCCGGGACAGGGCTGAGTCCGGGGAGCTGTTTTTT.

V and J are TRBV16 and TRBJ2-3; TRBD1 aligns across 7 bases. V lost 3 bases to trimming and J lost 4 bases; unmatched junction nucleotides: 4. The CDR3 runs 14 residues. Per germline, CDR1 KGHSY and CDR2 FQNENV. The CDR3 nucleotides are TGTGCCAGCAGCCAGGGACAGACATCAGATACGCAGTATTTT. It encodes CASSQGQTSDTQYF.

J is TRBJ1-2 and V is TRBV29-1; 9 bases match TRBD1. This CDR3 has 15 residues. Germline assignment: CDR1 SQVTM and CDR2 ANQGSEA. V shed 0 bases and J 4 bases; nucleotides not matched to a gene: 6. CDR3 DNA sequence: TGCAGCGTTGAAGATCCGGGGACAGGGAGCTATGGCTACACCTTC. Encoded protein: CSVEDPGTGSYGYTF.

The rearrangement joins TRBV7-2 to TRBJ2-1, with 12 bases aligning to TRBD2. CDR3 size: 16 residues. V was clipped by 4 bases and J by 3 bases; unmatched bases: 4. Germline CDR1 reads SGHTA; CDR2 reads FQGNSA. CDR3 coding DNA: TGTGCCAGCAGCTCCGGACTAGCGGGAAACTACAATGAGCAGTTCTTC. Translating it yields CASSSGLAGNYNEQFF.

This rearrangement joins TRBV4-1 to TRBJ2-5, with D perhaps TRBD2 (5 bases). Germline V gene lookup returns CDR1 MGHRA and CDR2 YSYEKL. This CDR3 comprises 13 residues. V was shortened by 0 bases and J by 7 bases, with 9 bases between the two germline ends. CDR3 DNA sequence: TGCGCCAGCAGCCAAGAACGACGGGGGACCCAGTACTTC. Amino acids: CASSQERRGTQYF.

The CDR3 loop reads CATSRGPRDYSYEQYF. The CDR3, as DNA: TGTGCCACCAGCAGAGGCCCCCGGGACTACTCCTACGAGCAGTACTTC. The chain carries TRBV15 and TRBJ2-7, with 7 bases matching TRBD2. V lost 1 base and J lost 0; bases outside the gene matches: 6. This CDR3 contains 16 residues. The germline V gene encodes CDR1 LNHNV and CDR2 YYDKDF (reference sequence).

The rearrangement links TRBV20-1 to TRBJ1-2; D is uncertain. V gave up 5 bases and J gave up 3 bases, with 13 bases separating them. Germline CDR1 reads DFQATT; CDR2 reads SNEGSKA (reference sequence). The CDR3 is 13 residues long. CDR3 sequence (DNA): TGCAGTGCTTCGGCCGGGATGGACTATGGCTACACCTTC. Protein product: CSASAGMDYGYTF.

The gene calls are TRBV29-1 and TRBJ1-2; D perhaps matches TRBD1 (5 bases). The CDR3 extends over 12 amino acids. V gave up 5 bases and J gave up 2 bases, with 9 bases separating them. CDR1 is SQVTM and CDR2 is ANQGSEA in the germline V gene. The CDR3, as DNA: TGCAGCGTTCTCCGGGACAACTATGGCTACACCTTC. Translated, it gives CSVLRDNYGYTF.

This chain connects TRBV20-1 to TRBJ1-3; a possible D gene is TRBD1 (6 bases). Germline V gives CDR1 DFQATT, CDR2 SNEGSKA (reference sequence). The CDR3 is made up of 15 amino acids. V lost 3 bases and J 0 bases, leaving 12 bases between the germline ends. This CDR3 reads CSASPQGSSGNTIYF. CDR3 in DNA: TGCAGTGCTAGCCCACAGGGCAGCTCTGGAAACACCATATATTTT.

The chain links TRBV3-1 to TRBJ2-1, with D possibly being TRBD2 (6 bases). Germline-derived CDR1 and CDR2 are LGHDT and YNNKEL (reference sequence). V was shortened by 7 bases and J by 2 bases, with 12 bases between the two germline ends. The CDR3 covers 14 residues. CDR3 in DNA: TGTGCCAGCACTCCTAGCGACGCCTACAATGAGCAGTTCTTC. Protein sequence: CASTPSDAYNEQFF.

V gene TRBV3-1 combines with J gene TRBJ1-2, with 10 bases lining up with TRBD1. J lost 6 bases, V lost 6 bases, and 4 bases had no gene match. The CDR3 contains 13 residues. The germline V gene has CDR1 LGHDT and CDR2 YNNKEL (reference sequence). CDR3: CASSRTGGNGYTF. Written as DNA, the CDR3 is TGTGCCAGCAGTCGGACAGGGGGTAATGGCTACACCTTC.

The rearrangement uses TRBV24-1 and TRBJ2-4, with D perhaps matching TRBD2 (6 bases). There are 13 residues in the CDR3. V lost 1 base and J lost 9, with 9 bases in between. The germline CDR1 and CDR2 sequences are KGHDR and SFDVKD. The CDR3 loop is CATSDLYGGIQYF. DNA of the CDR3: TGTGCCACCAGTGATTTATACGGGGGCATTCAGTACTTC.

The chain joins TRBV15 to TRBJ1-5, with D perhaps matching TRBD1 (5 bases). The CDR3 loop spans 15 amino acids. CDR1 is LNHNV and CDR2 is YYDKDF in the germline V gene (reference sequence). V lost 0 bases to trimming and J lost 6 bases, with 12 bases between them. The CDR3 nucleotides read TGTGCCACCAGCAGAGATGGGCCAGGGAGTCAGCCCCAGCATTTT. The encoded protein is CATSRDGPGSQPQHF. Supplemented by reference TRBV15 and TRBJ1-5, the full variable domain reads DAMVIQNPRYQVTQFGKPVTLSCSQTLNHNVMYWYQQKSSQAPKLLFHYYDKDFNNEADTPDNFQSRRPNTSFCFLDIRSPGLGDTAMYLCATSRDGPGSQPQHFGDGTRLSIL.

The rearrangement uses TRBV20-1 and TRBJ2-5; D is unresolved. The CDR3 loop spans 14 amino acids. Trimming shortened V by 6 bases and J by 0 bases, and 14 bases separated the two germline ends. Germline CDR1 reads DFQATT; CDR2 reads SNEGSKA (reference sequence). CDR3 nucleotide sequence: TGCAGTGCCCCAACCTATCGGAACCAAGAGACCCAGTACTTC. Its protein product is CSAPTYRNQETQYF.

CDR3 DNA: TGCAGCGCTACGGACAGGGCGGACTACGAGCAGTACTTC. Encoded protein: CSATDRADYEQYF. This chain links TRBV29-1 with TRBJ2-7, with 8 bases that match TRBD1. The CDR3 runs 13 residues. Germline values: CDR1 SQVTM, CDR2 ANQGSEA. The trim removed 7 bases at V and 3 bases at J, leaving 8 bases unmatched.